A single sample is the source of the 5 T cell receptor beta chains below, sequenced in a study of blood T cell repertoires in COVID-19. Clones were read by immunoSEQ multiplex PCR, and TCRdb kept only the in-frame ones, dropping some. The sample records hundreds of thousands of clones, 75% to 85% being singletons. The sequenced sample consisted of PBMCs or T cells enriched from blood (not recorded which). The receptors stem from a woman aged 40 to 55 with acute COVID-19.

V is TRBV7-2 and J is TRBJ1-5, with D hard to call. Trimming shortened V by 4 bases and J by 3 bases, and 10 bases separated the two germline ends. The CDR3 totals 14 residues. The germline V gene encodes CDR1 SGHTA and CDR2 FQGNSA. The CDR3 nucleotides are TGTGCCAGCAGCTCCGACTTCCCCAATCAGCCCCAGCATTTT. Amino acids: CASSSDFPNQPQHF.

V gene TRBV19 combines with J gene TRBJ2-7; D is perhaps TRBD1 (7 bases). CDR1 LNHDA and CDR2 SQIVND come from the germline V gene (reference sequence). Deletions cut 10 bases from V and 3 bases from J, with 19 bases between. CDR3 length: 14 residues. CDR3 nucleotide sequence: TGTGCCACCTCAGGGCAGGGGGACTTCTACGAGCAGTACTTC. Residues: CATSGQGDFYEQYF.

This chain connects TRBV10-2 to TRBJ1-2, with no clear D. Trimming shortened V by 3 bases and J by 2 bases, and 4 bases separated the two germline ends. The CDR3 is 12 residues long. CDR1 WSHSY and CDR2 SAAADI come from the germline V gene. The chain's CDR3 is CASSETNYGYTF. CDR3 DNA: TGCGCCAGCAGTGAAACAAACTATGGCTACACCTTC.

The chain uses TRBV6-5 and TRBJ2-7; D call uncertain. In germline, CDR1 is MNHEY, CDR2 SVGAGI. The CDR3 has 14 residues. V lost 6 bases and J 2 bases, leaving 14 bases between the germline ends. CDR3 sequence reads: CASRRQPTTYEQYF. DNA for the CDR3: TGTGCCAGCAGACGCCAGCCTACTACCTACGAGCAGTACTTC.

This clone was seen a single time. The V call is TRBV19, the J call TRBJ1-5; 7 bases align to TRBD1. V lost 6 bases, J lost 0 bases, and 8 bases stayed unmatched. The germline V gene has CDR1 LNHDA and CDR2 SQIVND (reference sequence). CDR3 length: 16 amino acids. CDR3 protein: CASSPITGVSNQPQHF. The DNA of the CDR3 is TGTGCCAGTAGCCCCATCACAGGGGTTAGCAATCAGCCCCAGCATTTT.